A selection of T cell receptor beta chains follows, all from one sample in a study of metastatic and nonmetastatic thyroid tumors. TCRdb used MiXCR to call clones anew from the PCR reads. The sample lists more than 35,000 clones; approximately 13% were seen once. Sequences were obtained from blood. All receptors derive from a female donor with papillary thyroid cancer or a benign thyroid nodule (not recorded which). Some clones in this sample may be carry-over from other donors' samples. The CDR3 runs from the conserved cysteine through the conserved F or W. The D gene is left open where the match is weak. Clone size is stated in some rows and not others, as once, few, many or a class when expanded.

>TRBD2|TRBJ2-1|many|TRBV20-1
TGCAGTGCTAGCGGGATGCTAGCGGGAGCCCAAGAGTTCTTC
CSASGMLAGAQEFF
>TRBD1|TRBJ2-1|.|TRBV6-2/TRBV6-3
TGTGCCAGCCGCTGGACAGGGGGCGCGGGGTCCTACAATGAGCAGTTCTTC
CASRWTGGAGSYNEQFF
>.|TRBJ2-5|many|TRBV11-2
TGTGCCAGCAGCTTCCTGGCAGGGAAAGAGACCCAGTACTTC
CASSFLAGKETQYF
>.|TRBJ2-1|.|TRBV5-1
TGCGCCAGCAGGGCTACATATAGCTCCTACAATGAGCAGTTCTTC
CASRATYSSYNEQFF
>.|TRBJ1-2|many|TRBV5-1
TGCGCCAGCAGCTTGGCCCTATTCAGGAACTATGGCTACACCTTC
CASSLALFRNYGYTF
>.|TRBJ1-2|.|TRBV6-1
TGTGCCATCTCCCGAAGGGGGGTGGCTAACTATGGCCACACCTTC
CAISRRGVANYGHTF
>.|TRBJ1-2|many|TRBV11-2
TGTGCCAGCAGCTTTGAGGTTGGTACCGGCCTTAAAGGCTACACCTTC
CASSFEVGTGLKGYTF
>TRBD2|TRBJ2-3|many|TRBV20-1
TGCAGTGCAACACCGGGACTAGCGGACTTAGGAGATACGCAGTATTTT
CSATPGLADLGDTQYF
>.|TRBJ2-3|many|TRBV27
TGTGCCAGCAGTTTAGGGACGACCACAGATACGCAGTATTTT
CASSLGTTTDTQYF
>.|TRBJ2-1|many|TRBV20-1
TGCAGTGCTGTTACCTCCTACAATGAGCAGTTCTTC
CSAVTSYNEQFF
>TRBD2|TRBJ2-7|many|TRBV20-1
TGCAGTGCTAGAGACAAGACCGGGAGGTTGAGGTACGAGCAGTACTTC
CSARDKTGRLRYEQYF
>TRBD2|TRBJ2-1|.|TRBV28
TGTGCCAGCAGTAACCCGGGGACTAGCGGGAGTGCTGAGCAGTTCTTC
CASSNPGTSGSAEQFF
>TRBD1|TRBJ2-7|medium-sized|TRBV28
TGTGCCAGCAGTTTCATGGGACAGGGGGCCTACGAGCAGTACTTC
CASSFMGQGAYEQYF
>TRBD2|TRBJ2-3|.|TRBV6-1
TGTGCCAGCATTCGGGAGGGGTTCACAGACACGCAGTATTTT
CASIREGFTDTQYF
>.|TRBJ2-7|many|TRBV9
TGTGCCAGCAGCCCCCTGGGGCCTCACGAGCAGTACTTC
CASSPLGPHEQYF
>TRBD2|TRBJ2-2|many|TRBV5-1
TGCGCCAGCAGGTGGACTAGCGGTAACACCGGGGAGCTGTTTTTT
CASRWTSGNTGELFF
>TRBD1|TRBJ2-5|many|TRBV7-3
TGTGCCAGCAGCCCCGGACAGGGAATCGGGACCCAGTACTTC
CASSPGQGIGTQYF
>.|TRBJ1-4|many|TRBV5-5
TGTGCCAGCAGCAACATCAGACAGGCGGTCGCAACTAATGAAAAACTGTTTTTT
CASSNIRQAVATNEKLFF
>.|TRBJ1-3|many|TRBV3-1
TGTGCCAGCAGCCCGAAGACAGGAACTGGAAACACCATATATTTT
CASSPKTGTGNTIYF
>.|TRBJ1-2|many|TRBV13
TGTGCCAGCAGCTTAGTCTCCAGGAACGGCTACACCTTC
CASSLVSRNGYTF
>.|TRBJ2-7|few|TRBV28
TGTGCCAGCTCAAGACAGGCTTTGTACGAGCAGTACTTC
CASSRQALYEQYF
>TRBD2|TRBJ2-2|many|TRBV11-2
TGTGCCAGCAGCTTAGATCGGCGGCAGGGGGGAGCGGGAGGGCCCGGGGAGCTGTTTTTT
CASSLDRRQGGAGGPGELFF
>.|TRBJ2-1|many|TRBV10-3
TGTGCCATCAGTGATCTCAGCAATGAGCAGTTCTTC
CAISDLSNEQFF
>TRBD1|TRBJ1-2|.|TRBV28
TGTGCCACCCGTATAAACCGGGACAGGGGTGGCTACACCTTC
CATRINRDRGGYTF
>TRBD1|TRBJ1-6|many|TRBV5-1
TGCGCCAGCAGCTTGGCCAGGGGGAATTCACCCCTCCACTTT
CASSLARGNSPLHF
>.|TRBJ1-2|many|TRBV7-9
TGTGCCAGCAACTCTACCGGTGGGGGCGGCTATGGCTACACCTTC
CASNSTGGGGYGYTF
>.|TRBJ2-3|.|TRBV6-1
TGTGCCAGCAGTGAGGTGGGGCCCCAGGTTGGGACAGATACGCAGTATTTT
CASSEVGPQVGTDTQYF
>.|TRBJ2-1|many|TRBV11-3
TGTGCCAGCAGCTTAGAAGGTGAGCAGTTCTTC
CASSLEGEQFF
>.|TRBJ1-2|many|TRBV7-8
TGTGCCAGCAGCTCGGGCAGGACGCCCGGCTACACCTTC
CASSSGRTPGYTF
>.|TRBJ2-1|many|TRBV10-1
TGCGCCAGCAGTGAGACGACGGGTGAGCAGTTCTTC
CASSETTGEQFF
>TRBD1|TRBJ1-1|many|TRBV19
TGTGCCAGTAGTATAGGGGCAGGGGGCGGTGGCACTGAAGCTTTCTTT
CASSIGAGGGGTEAFF
>.|TRBJ1-2|many|TRBV20-1
TGCAGTGCGCGACAGTACCCACGGAAGACCTCCTATGGCTACACCTTC
CSARQYPRKTSYGYTF
>TRBD2|TRBJ2-1|many|TRBV15
TGTGCCACCAGCAGTTTCTCCGGGACTAGCGGGAGACCCTACAATGAGCAGTTCTTC
CATSSFSGTSGRPYNEQFF
>TRBD2|TRBJ2-3|once|TRBV7-8
TGTGCCAGCAGCCAGCGGGAGGGGACAGATACGCAGTATTTT
CASSQREGTDTQYF
>.|TRBJ2-1|many|TRBV15
TGTGCCACCAGCAGCTCTCCCTTATGGGGGGAAGAGCAGTTCTTC
CATSSSPLWGEEQFF
>.|TRBJ1-5|many|TRBV3-1
TGTGCCAGCAGCCCGTCGGCCCCCGGGCTGCCCCAGCATTTT
CASSPSAPGLPQHF
>.|TRBJ1-5|.|TRBV20-1
TGCAGTGCCCGTACGGGGACACGGGGCGAGCCCCAGCATTTT
CSARTGTRGEPQHF
>.|TRBJ1-5|many|TRBV20-1
TGCAGTGCTAGAGAACCCGGACCCCTAGGGGAGCCCCAGCATTTT
CSAREPGPLGEPQHF
>.|TRBJ2-1|medium-sized|TRBV27
TGTGCCAGCAGTTTAGTCAGCTTAGGTGACAATGAGCAGTTCTTC
CASSLVSLGDNEQFF
>TRBD1|TRBJ1-1|few|TRBV7-9
TGTGCCAGCAGCAAGGGACAGTCCATGAACACTGAAGCTTTCTTT
CASSKGQSMNTEAFF
>TRBD2|TRBJ2-7|few|TRBV7-2
TGTGCCAGCAGACCTAGCGGGGGGTCCTACGAGCAGTACTTC
CASRPSGGSYEQYF
>.|TRBJ1-4|many|TRBV20-1
TGCAGTGCTCCCTGGCAGTTTGGAGAAAAACTGTTTTTT
CSAPWQFGEKLFF
>.|TRBJ1-6|many|TRBV5-6
TGTGCCAGCAGCGGACGGACGGGAAATTCACCCCTCCACTTT
CASSGRTGNSPLHF
>.|TRBJ1-6|many|TRBV7-6
TGTGCCAGCAGCTTAGGGGCCGATAATTCACCCCTCCACTTT
CASSLGADNSPLHF
>.|TRBJ1-3|many|TRBV3-1
TGTGCCAGCAGCCAAGATCGGAGGACGGGCCTCTACTCTGGAAACACCATATATTTT
CASSQDRRTGLYSGNTIYF
>TRBD1|TRBJ1-2|many|TRBV5-6
TGTGCCAGCAGCTCCCAGGGGGTGCAAAGGGATGGCTACACCTTC
CASSSQGVQRDGYTF
>.|TRBJ2-1|many|TRBV7-2
TGTGCCAGCACCATACGGGCCTCCTACAATGAGCAGTTCTTC
CASTIRASYNEQFF
>TRBD1|TRBJ1-2|.|TRBV6-1
TGTGCCAGCAGTCGCCGGGACAGCTATGGCTACACCTTC
CASSRRDSYGYTF
>.|TRBJ2-7|.|TRBV6-1
TGTGCCAGCAGTGAATATCGTAATATCGGAGCCTCCGAGCAGTGCTTC
CASSEYRNIGASEQCF
>TRBD2|TRBJ2-1|many|TRBV24-1
TGTGCCACCAGTGAGGGGACTAGCACCTACAATGAGCAGTTCTTC
CATSEGTSTYNEQFF
>.|TRBJ1-1|.|TRBV6-1
TGTGCCAGCAGTTTACGCAGGGAGAACACTGAAGCTTTCTTT
CASSLRRENTEAFF
>.|TRBJ2-7|many|TRBV4-1
TGCGCCAGCAGCCACCCCGACAGCAACGAGCAGTACTTC
CASSHPDSNEQYF
>TRBD1|TRBJ1-2|few|TRBV6-2/TRBV6-3
TGTGCCAGCAGTTCGGTCCTCGTCAGGGGGTCTAACTATGGCTACACCTTC
CASSSVLVRGSNYGYTF
>.|TRBJ2-7|.|TRBV7-7
TGTGCTAGCAGGCTGGGGCGGACAATACACACCTACGAGCAGTACTTC
CASRLGRTIHTYEQYF